What follows are 21 T cell receptor beta chains derived from one specimen sequenced in a study of response to subunit inactivated influenza vaccine. TCRdb re-called the RT-PCR reads with MiXCR, one entry per CDR3 protein. The table lists around 750,000 distinct CDR3 sequences, 21% of them singletons. This sample comprised PBMCs from blood, obtained approximately 5 days after vaccination. These receptors originate from a man aged 45-65 years who received an inactivated influenza vaccine.

This clonotype was observed a handful of times. V gene TRBV3-1 combines with J gene TRBJ2-1; 13 nucleotides line up with TRBD2. The CDR3 is made up of 18 amino acids. With 1 base clipped from V and 3 bases from J, the junction kept 6 bases outside the gene matches. Germline loops: CDR1 LGHDT, CDR2 YNNKEL (reference sequence). The CDR3 here is CASSQVTSGRADYNEQFF. In DNA form, the CDR3 reads TGTGCCAGCAGCCAAGTAACTAGCGGGAGGGCTGACTACAATGAGCAGTTCTTC.

This clonotype came up a few times. V gene TRBV7-9 combines with J gene TRBJ2-1; D tentatively fits TRBD1 or TRBD2 (6 bases each). Germline lookup yields CDR1 SEHNR and CDR2 FQNEAQ (reference sequence). Between the trimmed V and J ends, which lost 5 bases and 9 bases, there was a span of 17 bases. This CDR3 contains 14 residues. CDR3 sequence (DNA): TGTGCCAGCAGCCCGGGGGCCGGGCGCAGTGAGCAGTTCTTC. Amino acids: CASSPGAGRSEQFF.

V and J are TRBV20-1 and TRBJ1-2; tentative D call: TRBD1 (6 bases). This CDR3 is 16 amino acids long. CDR1 is DFQATT and CDR2 is SNEGSKA in the germline V gene (reference sequence). The V gene lost 6 bases and the J gene lost 6 bases, with 26 bases spanning the gap. The CDR3 DNA is TGCAGTGCCGGGAGCGGGGACACGACATCACGGCATGGCTACACCTTC. Protein product: CSAGSGDTTSRHGYTF.

This clonotype was counted between two and nine times. J is TRBJ2-7 and V is TRBV6-1; weak D call: TRBD2 (5 bases). The CDR3 loop spans 16 amino acids. Between the trimmed V and J ends, which lost 6 bases and 0 bases, there was a span of 18 bases. CDR1 and CDR2 from the germline V gene are MNHNS and SASEGT. The CDR3 region is CASSLLGIGSSYEQYF. CDR3 in DNA: TGTGCCAGCAGCCTCTTAGGGATAGGGAGCTCCTACGAGCAGTACTTC.

The chain combines TRBV6-1 with TRBJ2-2; 8 positions agree with TRBD2. The germline gives CDR1 MNHNS, CDR2 SASEGT. The J segment lost 4 bases and the V segment lost 7 bases, leaving 11 bases of the junction unmatched. The CDR3 contains 16 residues. The CDR3 sequence is CASTSWAGGGTGELFF. The CDR3 DNA reads TGTGCCAGCACCTCATGGGCCGGGGGGGGCACCGGGGAGCTGTTTTTT.

V is TRBV5-5 and J is TRBJ2-3; D gene uncertain. Trimming took off 0 bases at V and 3 bases at J, with 5 bases between the two ends. Germline assignment: CDR1 SGHKS and CDR2 YYEKEE (reference sequence). CDR3 length: 13 residues. The CDR3 sequence: CASSLDTTDTQYF. The CDR3 bases are TGTGCCAGCAGCTTGGACACAACAGATACGCAGTATTTT. The complete variable domain, with remaining parts taken from reference TRBV5-5 and TRBJ2-3, reads DAGVTQSPTHLIKTRGQQVTLRCSPISGHKSVSWYQQVLGQGPQFIFQYYEKEERGRGNFPDRFSARQFPNYSSELNVNALLLGDSALYLCASSLDTTDTQYFGPGTRLTVL.

V usage is TRBV7-9 and J usage is TRBJ2-7; a weak D match, TRBD2 (6 bases). Trimming shortened V by 2 bases and J by 4 bases, and 21 bases separated the two germline ends. Germline lookup yields CDR1 SEHNR and CDR2 FQNEAQ (reference sequence). The CDR3 sequence is 17 residues long. In DNA, the CDR3 is TGTGCCAGCAGCTTACTGTGGGGACTCGGAGACCCTTACGAGCAGTACTTC. It yields the protein CASSLLWGLGDPYEQYF.

V usage is TRBV6-2 or TRBV6-3 and J usage is TRBJ2-5; tentatively, D is TRBD1 or TRBD2 (5 bases each). The CDR3 loop spans 15 amino acids. Trimming cost V 2 bases and J 4 bases, with 14 bases left between them. The V gene's germline CDR1 is MNHEY and CDR2 SVGEGT. The chain's CDR3 is CASSYHLGETETQYF. The CDR3 region has the DNA TGTGCCAGCAGTTACCATCTAGGGGAGACAGAGACCCAGTACTTC.

V is TRBV15 and J is TRBJ2-7, with D possibly called TRBD1 or TRBD2 (5 bases each). V lost 3 bases and J 6 bases, leaving 18 bases between the germline ends. Germline CDR1 and CDR2: LNHNV and YYDKDF (reference sequence). The CDR3 runs 15 residues. CDR3 sequence (DNA): TGTGCCACCAGCAGCGAGGGCCCCGGGGCCCCCGAGCAGTACTTC. Residues: CATSSEGPGAPEQYF.

There are a few counts of this clonotype. The chain joins TRBV7-9 to TRBJ2-7; 11 bases are a match to TRBD2. The CDR3 sequence is 13 residues long. From germline, CDR1 is SEHNR and CDR2 FQNEAQ (reference sequence). V lost 6 bases and J lost 6; bases outside the gene matches: 4. CDR3 loop: CASRLAGEGEQYF. The CDR3, as DNA: TGTGCCAGCAGACTAGCGGGAGAAGGCGAGCAGTACTTC.

This clonotype was counted between two and nine times. This chain links TRBV6-2 or TRBV6-3 with TRBJ1-5; D is ambiguous. The germline V gene encodes CDR1 MNHEY and CDR2 SVGEGT. Trimming took off 6 bases at V and 9 bases at J, with 9 bases between the two ends. The CDR3 runs 11 residues. The CDR3 DNA follows: TGTGCCAGCAGCTCCCCAGGGCCCCAGCATTTT. Its protein is CASSSPGPQHF.

This clonotype has only a few counts. The chain is built from TRBV12-3 or TRBV12-4 and TRBJ2-1, with 8 bases lining up with TRBD1. Trimming removed 6 bases from V and 5 bases from J; junction bases left unmatched: 6. The CDR3 contains 14 residues. The CDR3 nucleotides read TGTGCCAGCAGGACCACAGGGGGTCACAATGAGCAGTTCTTC. It translates to CASRTTGGHNEQFF.

The J gene is TRBJ2-5, the V gene TRBV12-3 or TRBV12-4; possibly TRBD1 for D (8 bases). The ends were cut back, 1 base at V and 4 bases at J, with 28 bases in the middle. The CDR3 is made up of 20 amino acids. In nucleotides, the CDR3 is TGTGCCAGCAGTTTAGTTTATCCACGGACAGGGAGGGATTCGATAGAGACCCAGTACTTC. This codes for CASSLVYPRTGRDSIETQYF.

This clonotype was found once. The chain links TRBV5-1 to TRBJ2-6, with D hard to call. The CDR3 totals 14 residues. Germline V gene lookup returns CDR1 SGHRS and CDR2 YFSETQ. V was pared by 2 bases and J by 4 bases, with 7 bases between. The CDR3, as DNA: TGCGCCAGCAGCTTCTGGCCCGGGGCCAACGTCCTGACTTTC. Protein: CASSFWPGANVLTF.

This clonotype was seen more than once but under ten times. This rearrangement joins TRBV20-1 to TRBJ2-1, with 7 bases aligning to TRBD2. Germline V gene lookup returns CDR1 DFQATT and CDR2 SNEGSKA (reference sequence). Trimming took 7 bases from V and 5 from J; bases not matched to a gene: 2. This CDR3 comprises 11 residues. CDR3 region: CSVAGDNEQFF. CDR3 nucleotides: TGCAGTGTCGCGGGAGACAATGAGCAGTTCTTC.

The table lists this clonotype with a few counts. The V gene is TRBV18, the J gene TRBJ1-5; D call uncertain. The CDR3 loop spans 13 amino acids. Trimming took 0 bases from V and 4 from J, leaving 4 bases between them. Germline V gives CDR1 KGHSH, CDR2 LQKENI. As DNA, the CDR3 is TGTGCCAGCTCACCACCGGGAAATCAGCCCCAGCATTTT. This encodes CASSPPGNQPQHF.

This clonotype has only one observation. This rearrangement joins TRBV24-1 to TRBJ2-5; 9 bases are shared with TRBD1. The V and J ends lost 1 base and 3 bases, in that order; junction bases with no gene match: 5. CDR1 is KGHDR, CDR2 SFDVKD, per germline. The CDR3 length is 16 residues. The CDR3 DNA follows: TGTGCCACCAGTGATTTAACAGGGGGCGTTGAAGAGACCCAGTACTTC. Translated: CATSDLTGGVEETQYF.

This clonotype was seen only once. The V and J genes are TRBV5-6 and TRBJ2-2, with D possibly TRBD2 on 6 matching bases. The V and J ends lost 2 bases and 5 bases respectively, with 16 bases between them. Germline CDR1 reads SGHDT; CDR2 reads YYEEEE. This CDR3 comprises 16 residues. This CDR3 is CASSFSSGGKTGELFF. In DNA form, the CDR3 reads TGTGCCAGCAGCTTTTCTTCTGGGGGGAAAACCGGGGAGCTGTTTTTT.

The V and J genes are TRBV11-2 and TRBJ2-6, with TRBD2 as a possible D gene (7 bases). From germline, CDR1 is SGHAT and CDR2 FQNNGV. Trimming pared 0 bases from V and 0 bases from J, leaving 12 bases between. CDR3 length: 18 residues. CDR3 sequence (DNA): TGTGCCAGCAGCTTAGACGGGGGGCACTTCTCTGGGGCCAACGTCCTGACTTTC. This translates into CASSLDGGHFSGANVLTF.

There are a few counts of this clonotype. The chain couples TRBV5-1 to TRBJ1-1; D remains ambiguous. Trimming shortened V by 1 base and J by 3 bases, and 13 bases separated the two germline ends. The CDR3 covers 15 residues. Germline V gene sequence: CDR1 SGHRS, CDR2 YFSETQ. CDR3 sequence (DNA): TGCGCCAGCAGCTTGTGGTTGGACCAGGACACTGAAGCTTTCTTT. This encodes CASSLWLDQDTEAFF.

V and J are TRBV4-3 and TRBJ2-2, with TRBD2 matching 8 bases. The CDR3 is made up of 16 amino acids. V gave up 3 bases and J gave up 5 bases; unmatched junction bases: 8. Germline assignment: CDR1 LGHNA and CDR2 YSLEER. This chain's CDR3 is CASSQGLSGGTGELFF. The CDR3 nucleotides are TGCGCCAGCAGCCAGGGACTATCGGGAGGGACCGGGGAGCTGTTTTTT.